The present TCR beta chain was sequenced within a study of blood T cell repertoires in COVID-19. Looking at the study overall: PBMCs, B-cell-depleted T cells, or T cells provided the cDNA or gDNA that made up the material.

Those who participated ranged in age from 18 to 89 years and resided in under 25 US areas. Study processing details: Estimation of nucleated cell counts relied on the amplification of reference gene primers. The protocol was immunoSEQ multiplex PCR, while the TCRdb copy is restricted to in-frame clones and leaves out a portion. That table furnishes V, J and clone size, whereas the DNA furnished D and trimming. The sample carries about 300,000 clones, around 90% recorded once. Source material: PBMCs or T cells enriched from blood (not recorded which). This TCR was recovered from a woman in her twenties or thirties who had recovered from COVID-19.

This CDR3 is CSVGAMGGKTQYF. Here the CDR3 DNA reads TGCAGCGTCGGGGCCATGGGGGGGAAGACCCAGTACTTC. The rearrangement uses TRBV29-1 and TRBJ2-5, with 7 positions matching TRBD2. Unmatched junction bases numbered 10, after V lost 6 bases and J lost 6 bases. CDR1 and CDR2 (germline): SQVTM, ANQGSEA. CDR3 length: 13 residues.